Following are 27 T cell receptor beta chains from one sample sequenced in a study of neurological immune-mediated disorders. TCRdb used MiXCR to reprocess the 5' RACE reads, holding one entry per CDR3 protein. The table records about 55,000 distinct CDR3 sequences, 4.2% of them present only once. Sequencing was performed on PBMCs. These receptors were collected from a man aged 45-60 years with multiple sclerosis.

This clonotype has a handful of counts. This chain uses TRBV3-1 with TRBJ1-1, with 7 bases that match TRBD1. Trimming took 4 bases from V and 11 from J; bases not matched to a gene: 13. CDR1 is LGHDT and CDR2 is YNNKEL in the germline V gene (reference sequence). The CDR3 spans 14 residues. The CDR3 DNA reads TGTGCCAGCAGCCTGGGACAGATGACAGGTTGGGCTTTCTTT. Translating gives CASSLGQMTGWAFF.

In its sample, this clonotype was seen many times. This chain uses TRBV3-1 with TRBJ1-1; D is undetermined. The CDR3 runs to 16 residues. From germline, CDR1 is LGHDT and CDR2 YNNKEL (reference sequence). V lost 0 bases and J 4 bases, leaving 15 bases between the germline ends. CDR3 residues: CASSQDLGDRGTEAFF. CDR3 nucleotide sequence: TGTGCCAGCAGCCAAGATCTTGGGGATAGAGGCACTGAAGCTTTCTTT. The full variable domain, its missing parts supplied by reference TRBV3-1 and TRBJ1-1, is DTAVSQTPKYLVTQMGNDKSIKCEQNLGHDTMYWYKQDSKKFLKIMFSYNNKELIINETVPNRFSPKSPDKAHLNLHINSLELGDSAVYFCASSQDLGDRGTEAFFGQGTRLTVV.

Many counts were recorded for this clonotype. The chain employs TRBV5-5 and TRBJ2-7, with D uncertain. CDR1 is SGHKS and CDR2 is YYEKEE in the germline V gene (reference sequence). The CDR3 runs to 11 residues. V was clipped by 0 bases and J by 5 bases, with 3 bases between them. CDR3 loop: CASSLVDEQYF. As DNA, the CDR3 is TGTGCCAGCAGCTTGGTCGACGAGCAGTACTTC.

This clonotype was seen ten or more times. This chain connects TRBV5-1 to TRBJ2-7, with TRBD1 identical over 10 bases. The CDR3 totals 16 residues. The V and J ends lost 6 bases and 2 bases, in that order; junction bases with no gene match: 11. CDR1 and CDR2 (germline): SGHRS, YFSETQ. In nucleotides, the CDR3 is TGCGCCAGCACCCCCCAGGGACAGGGGCGAACCTACGAGCAGTACTTC. Amino acid sequence: CASTPQGQGRTYEQYF. Filled out from reference TRBV5-1 and TRBJ2-7, the complete variable domain reads KAGVTQTPRYLIKTRGQQVTLSCSPISGHRSVSWYQQTPGQGLQFLFEYFSETQRNKGNFPGRFSGRQFSNSRSEMNVSTLELGDSALYLCASTPQGQGRTYEQYFGPGTRLTVT.

This clonotype was detected ten times or more. The V gene is TRBV12-3 or TRBV12-4, the J gene TRBJ1-5, with D perhaps TRBD1 (5 bases). This CDR3 region has 15 residues. Trimming left V 2 bases short and J 5 bases short, with 13 bases between. CDR3 sequence (DNA): TGTGCCAGCAGTTTAAGTCTACAGGTCCATCAGCCCCAGCATTTT. Its protein product is CASSLSLQVHQPQHF.

The sample holds many counts of this clonotype. This CDR3 reads CASSKTGGRDIQYF. The CDR3 nucleotides read TGCGCCAGCAGCAAGACAGGGGGCAGAGACATTCAGTACTTC. The J gene is TRBJ2-4, the V gene TRBV5-1; TRBD1 matches 10 bases. Germline CDR1 is SGHRS and CDR2 is YFSETQ. The ends lost 4 bases at V and 8 bases at J; junction bases unmatched: 6. CDR3 length: 14 amino acids.

Ten or more counts support this clonotype. The V gene is TRBV29-1, the J gene TRBJ2-2; 9 nucleotides match TRBD2. Germline V gene lookup returns CDR1 SQVTM and CDR2 ANQGSEA. V dropped 0 bases and J dropped 8; count of bases not matched to a gene: 7. The CDR3 length is 15 residues. The CDR3 reads CSVEDNSGRGGELFF. The CDR3 bases are TGCAGCGTTGAAGATAATAGCGGGAGAGGTGGGGAGCTGTTTTTT.

The V and J genes are TRBV2 and TRBJ1-2; D perhaps matches TRBD1 (5 bases). This CDR3 is built from 14 residues. The V gene lost 7 bases and the J gene lost 3 bases, with 15 bases spanning the gap. Germline CDR1 is SNHLY and CDR2 is FYNNEI. CDR3 region: CASTADRSYYGYTF. The CDR3 DNA follows: TGTGCCAGCACCGCCGACAGATCCTACTATGGCTACACCTTC. The full variable domain, rest sourced from reference TRBV2 and TRBJ1-2, is EPEVTQTPSHQVTQMGQEVILRCVPISNHLYFYWYRQILGQKVEFLVSFYNNEISEKSEIFDDQFSVERPDGSNFTLKIRSTKLEDSAMYFCASTADRSYYGYTFGSGTRLTVV.

This clonotype was counted at least ten times. The chain couples TRBV9 to TRBJ2-3; a weak D match, TRBD2 (6 bases). V was trimmed by 4 bases and J by 0 bases, leaving 12 bases between them. Germline-derived CDR1 and CDR2 are SGDLS and YYNGEE. This CDR3 spans 15 amino acids. DNA for the CDR3: TGTGCCAGCAGCCCTCACGGGGGTAGCACAGATACGCAGTATTTT. It is translated as CASSPHGGSTDTQYF.

This clonotype was seen many times. The chain employs TRBV3-1 and TRBJ2-7, with TRBD1 identical over 8 bases. Trimming cost V 4 bases and J 5 bases; bases outside gene matches: 10. This CDR3 is built from 15 residues. Germline V gene sequence: CDR1 LGHDT, CDR2 YNNKEL (reference sequence). The DNA for the CDR3 is TGTGCCAGCAGCCGAACGACAGGGGCGCATAACGAGCAGTACTTC. It encodes CASSRTTGAHNEQYF.

The chain joins TRBV6-5 to TRBJ2-7; 13 nucleotides align to TRBD2. The length of the CDR3 is 15 residues. The J segment lost 2 bases and the V segment lost 2 bases, leaving 0 bases of the junction unmatched. Germline V gene lookup returns CDR1 MNHEY and CDR2 SVGAGI. The CDR3 bases are TGTGCCAGCAGTTACGGGACTAGCGGGACCTACGAGCAGTACTTC. Residues: CASSYGTSGTYEQYF.

There are many counts of this clonotype. The rearrangement links TRBV29-1 to TRBJ2-7; a possible D gene is TRBD2 (5 bases). This CDR3 comprises 11 residues. CDR1 SQVTM and CDR2 ANQGSEA come from the germline V gene. The V gene lost 5 bases and the J gene lost 6 bases, with 11 bases spanning the gap. CDR3 region: CSVKSSLEQYF. The CDR3, as DNA: TGCAGCGTTAAGTCTAGCCTCGAGCAGTACTTC.

This clonotype was counted at least ten times. The chain links TRBV7-3 to TRBJ2-2; no reliable D call. Deletions cut 6 bases from V and 3 bases from J, with 5 bases between. The CDR3 has 12 residues. CDR1 and CDR2 from the germline V gene are SGHTA and FQGTGA. This CDR3 reads CASSGDTGELFF. CDR3 nucleotides: TGTGCCAGCAGTGGGGACACCGGGGAGCTGTTTTTT.

This clonotype was observed many times. In DNA, the CDR3 is TGTGCCAGCAGTTTGAGGTATACTGAAGCTTTCTTT. Protein product: CASSLRYTEAFF. V usage is TRBV28 and J usage is TRBJ1-1; D is unclear. This CDR3 contains 12 residues. Trimming shortened V by 3 bases and J by 5 bases, and 7 bases separated the two germline ends. The germline CDR1 and CDR2 sequences are MDHEN and SYDVKM.

In its sample, this clonotype was seen a few times. The chain combines TRBV7-9 with TRBJ2-5; 10 bases line up with TRBD2. This CDR3 spans 17 amino acids. V lost 2 bases, J lost 5 bases, and 11 bases stayed unmatched. The germline V gene encodes CDR1 SEHNR and CDR2 FQNEAQ (reference sequence). CDR3 region: CASSLRTSGGAGETQYF. CDR3 bases: TGTGCCAGCAGCTTACGGACCAGCGGGGGGGCCGGCGAGACCCAGTACTTC.

In its sample, this clonotype was seen a few times. This sequence joins TRBV5-1 and TRBJ1-2; D might be TRBD1 (5 bases). V gave up 0 bases and J gave up 4 bases, with 7 bases separating them. Germline CDR1 is SGHRS and CDR2 is YFSETQ. The CDR3 has 13 residues. The CDR3 DNA reads as TGCGCCAGCAGCTTGGCAGACAGCTATGGCTACACCTTC. This gives the protein CASSLADSYGYTF. The variable domain in full, with the rest retrieved from reference TRBV5-1 and TRBJ1-2, is KAGVTQTPRYLIKTRGQQVTLSCSPISGHRSVSWYQQTPGQGLQFLFEYFSETQRNKGNFPGRFSGRQFSNSRSEMNVSTLELGDSALYLCASSLADSYGYTFGSGTRLTVV.

This clonotype was seen ten or more times. The germline gene is not matched at one end of the junction; a read error may be the cause. Written as DNA, the CDR3 is TGTGCCAGCAGTTCAGGGCAAGCCTACGTGCAGTACTTC. This encodes CASSSGQAYVQYF. The V and J genes are TRBV28 and TRBJ2-7, with TRBD1 as a possible D gene (5 bases). The CDR3 sequence is 13 residues long. Germline CDR1 MDHEN, CDR2 SYDVKM.

This clonotype was seen at least ten times. V and J are TRBV7-3 and TRBJ2-3; a possible D gene is TRBD2 (6 bases). The CDR3 extends over 13 amino acids. Between the trimmed V and J ends, which lost 6 bases and 6 bases, there was a span of 13 bases. Germline assignment: CDR1 SGHTA and CDR2 FQGTGA. CDR3 protein: CASRGTGVDTQYF. CDR3 bases: TGTGCCAGCAGGGGGACTGGGGTGGATACGCAGTATTTT.

In regard to this clonotype: This clone may be a read error of a much larger clone one base away. CDR3 sequence: CSARIGTETQYF. The CDR3 nucleotides are TGCAGTGCTAGAATCGGGACCGAGACCCAGTACTTC. J is TRBJ2-5 and V is TRBV20-1; TRBD1 or TRBD2 may be the D gene (5 bases each). V lost 2 bases to trimming and J lost 5 bases, with 9 bases between them. Per the germline V gene, CDR1 is DFQATT and CDR2 is SNEGSKA (reference sequence). The CDR3 covers 12 residues.

The sample holds many counts of this clonotype. The genes are TRBV9 and TRBJ1-6, with no clear D. The length of the CDR3 is 13 residues. CDR1 is SGDLS, CDR2 YYNGEE, per germline. The germline V and J ends were trimmed by 0 bases and 8 bases, with 6 bases remaining between them. CDR3 in DNA: TGTGCCAGCAGCGTAGGGTTGGATTCACCCCTCCACTTT. Translated, it gives CASSVGLDSPLHF. The entire variable domain, with the rest obtained from reference TRBV9 and TRBJ1-6, is as follows: DSGVTQTPKHLITATGQRVTLRCSPRSGDLSVYWYQQSLDQGLQFLIQYYNGEERAKGNILERFSAQQFPDLHSELNLSSLELGDSALYFCASSVGLDSPLHFGNGTRLTVT.

This clonotype was found many times. The V and J genes are TRBV7-9 and TRBJ2-2; TRBD1 is a possible D gene (6 bases). Looked up from germline, CDR1 is SEHNR and CDR2 is FQNEAQ (reference sequence). V lost 5 bases, J lost 6 bases, and 10 bases lay in between. This CDR3 contains 13 residues. The CDR3 sequence: CASSHRDAGELFF. In DNA, the CDR3 is TGTGCCAGCAGCCACAGGGACGCCGGGGAGCTGTTTTTT.

This clonotype was recorded a few times. The gene calls are TRBV7-2 and TRBJ2-7; no reliable D call. The germline CDR1 and CDR2 sequences are SGHTA and FQGNSA. Trimming took 1 base from V and 2 from J, leaving 12 bases between them. This CDR3 spans 15 amino acids. The CDR3 region has the DNA TGTGCCAGCAGCTTAGAAGGGATTCAGACCTACGAGCAGTACTTC. Protein: CASSLEGIQTYEQYF.

This clonotype was detected many times. This chain uses TRBV11-2 with TRBJ1-2; TRBD1 agrees at 8 bases. Germline V gene lookup returns CDR1 SGHAT and CDR2 FQNNGV. V lost 2 bases and J lost 5; bases outside the gene matches: 10. The CDR3 length is 16 residues. CDR3 in amino acids: CASSLSTTGVGYGYTF. The DNA of the CDR3 is TGTGCCAGCAGCTTAAGCACGACAGGGGTTGGGTATGGCTACACCTTC.

The sample holds many counts of this clonotype. The chain joins TRBV9 to TRBJ2-5; 8 nucleotides agree with TRBD2. V shed 1 base, J shed 2 bases, and the junction held 7 bases outside the gene matches. The CDR3 spans 16 residues. Germline-derived CDR1 and CDR2 are SGDLS and YYNGEE. For the CDR3, the DNA is TGTGCCAGCAGCGTAACGACTAGCGCTACGCAAGAGACCCAGTACTTC. It is translated as CASSVTTSATQETQYF.

This clonotype was picked up a small number of times. Written as DNA, the CDR3 is TGTGCCAGCAGTCCCACGGGTCTCTACGATACTGAAGCTTTCTTT. Translated: CASSPTGLYDTEAFF. The rearrangement joins TRBV7-2 to TRBJ1-1; D is undetermined. V dropped 6 bases and J dropped 5 bases, with 19 bases sitting between them. CDR3 length equals 15 residues. Germline-derived CDR1 and CDR2 are SGHTA and FQGNSA.

At least ten counts were recorded for this clonotype. The chain uses TRBV7-3 and TRBJ2-5, with D possibly matching TRBD2 (6 bases). Germline loops: CDR1 SGHTA, CDR2 FQGTGA. CDR3 length: 14 residues. The ends were cut back, 5 bases at V and 3 bases at J, with 13 bases in the middle. As DNA, the CDR3 is TGTGCCAGCAGCGTGGACGGGAGAAAAGAGACCCAGTACTTC. As protein: CASSVDGRKETQYF.

This clonotype was counted ten times or more. The chain couples TRBV4-2 to TRBJ2-1, with D uncertain. The CDR3 has 12 residues. Trimming stripped 4 bases from V and 9 bases from J, with 10 bases between. Germline-derived CDR1 and CDR2 are LGHNA and YNFKEQ. The CDR3 reads CASSREAGEQFF. CDR3 DNA: TGTGCCAGCAGCCGAGAAGCCGGTGAGCAGTTCTTC.